The source of this T cell receptor beta chain is a study of blood T cell dynamics during melanoma immunotherapy. Study-level background: Patients with metastatic melanoma got pembrolizumab or nivolumab-ipilimumab as first-line care.

Time point meaning: week 3, after first cycle of checkpoint inhibitor. At 12 weeks after first infusion, RECIST 1.1 defined response for most patients. The V gene's germline CDR1 is KGHSH and CDR2 LQKENI. The CDR3 covers 14 residues. V shed 0 bases and J 4 bases; nucleotides not matched to a gene: 1. TCRdb keeps only in-frame clones here, not all; method: immunoSEQ multiplex PCR. The sample records 12,000 or so clones, over 75% being singletons. This material consisted of blood, taken from a patient treated with checkpoint blockade. The TCR was taken from a human donor with melanoma. This chain links TRBV18 with TRBJ2-3; 7 nucleotides align to TRBD1. This CDR3 reads CASSPPGGPDTQYF. The CDR3 DNA reads TGTGCCAGCTCACCACCAGGGGGCCCAGATACGCAGTATTTT.